Listed below are T cell receptor beta chains from one sample, sequenced in a study of breast tumors, draining lymph nodes, adjacent tissues. TCRdb reprocessed the multiplex PCR reads via MiXCR and lists one record per CDR3 protein. The sample has under 35,000 distinct CDR3 sequences, 63% seen once; the top ten hold more than 15%. The sequenced sample consisted of breast tumor tissue. The receptor source for this set is a female donor with breast cancer. Some clones in this sample may be carry-over from other donors' samples. The CDR3 runs from the conserved cysteine through the conserved F or W. The order of the fields is D gene, V gene, clone size, J gene, CDR3 protein, CDR3 DNA. D genes are given only for firm matches. A row's size may be missing; if present it is once, few, many or a size class.

d_call: TRBD2
v_call: TRBV7-2
clone_size: once
j_call: TRBJ2-5
cdr3_aa: CASSLGWGGQYF
cdr3_nt: TGTGCCAGCAGCTTAGGGTGGGGGGGCCAGTACTTC

d_call: TRBD1
v_call: TRBV7-3
clone_size: .
j_call: TRBJ2-7
cdr3_aa: CASSSLIPGQGADEQYF
cdr3_nt: TGTGCCAGCAGCTCACTGATACCGGGACAGGGGGCGGACGAGCAGTACTTC

d_call: .
v_call: TRBV7-8
clone_size: .
j_call: TRBJ1-5
cdr3_aa: CASSLGRTFGNQPQHF
cdr3_nt: TGTGCCAGCAGCTTAGGTCGGACATTCGGTAATCAGCCCCAGCATTTT

d_call: .
v_call: TRBV6-2/TRBV6-3
clone_size: .
j_call: TRBJ1-1
cdr3_aa: CASSYSFDRTEAFF
cdr3_nt: TGTGCCAGCAGTTACTCGTTCGACCGCACTGAAGCTTTCTTT

d_call: TRBD2
v_call: TRBV20-1
clone_size: .
j_call: TRBJ2-5
cdr3_aa: CSASLPSGGARETQYF
cdr3_nt: TGCAGTGCTAGTCTGCCTAGCGGGGGGGCGAGGGAGACCCAGTACTTC

d_call: TRBD2
v_call: TRBV20-1
clone_size: .
j_call: TRBJ2-2
cdr3_aa: CSASPSGKGGTGELFF
cdr3_nt: TGCAGTGCTTCACCTAGCGGGAAAGGAGGCACCGGGGAGCTGTTTTTT

d_call: .
v_call: TRBV12-3/TRBV12-4
clone_size: many
j_call: TRBJ2-1
cdr3_aa: CASSPRDGSGNEQFF
cdr3_nt: TGTGCCAGCAGTCCCCGCGACGGGAGCGGGAATGAGCAGTTCTTC

d_call: TRBD1
v_call: TRBV15
clone_size: few
j_call: TRBJ2-5
cdr3_aa: CATSREWNRGTLGTQYF
cdr3_nt: TGTGCCACCAGCAGAGAGTGGAACAGGGGAACTCTAGGAACCCAGTACTTC

d_call: .
v_call: TRBV3-1
clone_size: many
j_call: TRBJ2-7
cdr3_aa: CASSQSMRGEQYF
cdr3_nt: TGTGCCAGCAGCCAATCCATGAGAGGCGAGCAGTACTTC

d_call: TRBD1
v_call: TRBV6-2/TRBV6-3
clone_size: medium-sized
j_call: TRBJ1-6
cdr3_aa: CASTRQGAHSPLHF
cdr3_nt: TGTGCCAGCACCCGACAGGGGGCGCATTCACCCCTCCACTTT

d_call: .
v_call: TRBV6-6
clone_size: .
j_call: TRBJ2-1
cdr3_aa: CASSYSGAIEQFF
cdr3_nt: TGTGCCAGCAGTTACTCGGGAGCGATTGAGCAGTTCTTC

d_call: .
v_call: TRBV14
clone_size: .
j_call: TRBJ2-7
cdr3_aa: CASSQVEGYEQYF
cdr3_nt: TGTGCCAGCAGCCAAGTCGAAGGTTACGAGCAGTACTTC

d_call: TRBD2
v_call: TRBV20-1
clone_size: .
j_call: TRBJ2-5
cdr3_aa: CSARTSGGAGETQYF
cdr3_nt: TGCAGTGCTAGGACTAGCGGGGGGGCCGGGGAGACCCAGTACTTC

d_call: TRBD2
v_call: TRBV6-5
clone_size: many
j_call: TRBJ2-7
cdr3_aa: CASSFYPGLAAQQYF
cdr3_nt: TGTGCCAGCAGTTTCTACCCGGGACTAGCGGCACAGCAGTACTTC

d_call: TRBD1
v_call: TRBV19
clone_size: .
j_call: TRBJ1-6
cdr3_aa: CASRKPGQANSPLHF
cdr3_nt: TGTGCCAGTAGGAAACCGGGACAGGCTAATTCACCCCTCCACTTT

d_call: TRBD2
v_call: TRBV15
clone_size: .
j_call: TRBJ2-1
cdr3_aa: CATSIGTSGAFYNEQFF
cdr3_nt: TGTGCCACCAGCATTGGGACTAGCGGTGCGTTTTACAATGAGCAGTTCTTC

d_call: .
v_call: TRBV7-2
clone_size: .
j_call: TRBJ1-2
cdr3_aa: CASSPLRGYTF
cdr3_nt: TGTGCCAGCAGTCCCCTGAGGGGCTACACCTTC

d_call: .
v_call: TRBV7-2
clone_size: .
j_call: TRBJ2-1
cdr3_aa: CASPEGGKGINEQFF
cdr3_nt: TGTGCCAGCCCTGAAGGCGGGAAGGGCATCAATGAGCAGTTCTTC

d_call: .
v_call: TRBV19
clone_size: many
j_call: TRBJ2-1
cdr3_aa: CASSIAVDNEQFF
cdr3_nt: TGTGCCAGTAGTATAGCGGTGGACAATGAGCAGTTCTTC

d_call: .
v_call: TRBV6-6
clone_size: large
j_call: TRBJ2-7
cdr3_aa: CASGLKYEQYF
cdr3_nt: TGTGCCAGCGGACTTAAGTACGAGCAGTACTTC

d_call: .
v_call: TRBV19
clone_size: .
j_call: TRBJ2-7
cdr3_aa: CATTPPGPLYEQYF
cdr3_nt: TGTGCCACCACTCCTCCGGGACCGCTATACGAGCAGTACTTC

d_call: TRBD2
v_call: TRBV7-2
clone_size: many
j_call: TRBJ2-1
cdr3_aa: CASSFGEGKQFF
cdr3_nt: TGTGCCAGCAGCTTCGGGGAGGGAAAGCAGTTCTTC

d_call: .
v_call: TRBV5-5
clone_size: .
j_call: TRBJ1-1
cdr3_aa: CASSHFPPREETEAFF
cdr3_nt: TGTGCCAGCAGCCACTTCCCCCCCAGAGAAGAGACTGAAGCTTTCTTT

d_call: TRBD2
v_call: TRBV4-1
clone_size: medium-sized
j_call: TRBJ2-2
cdr3_aa: CASSTSGRNTGELFF
cdr3_nt: TGCGCCAGCAGCACTAGCGGGAGGAACACCGGGGAGCTGTTTTTT

d_call: TRBD1
v_call: TRBV20-1
clone_size: medium-sized
j_call: TRBJ2-7
cdr3_aa: CSMDRGGDEQYF
cdr3_nt: TGCAGCATGGACAGGGGTGGCGACGAGCAGTACTTC

d_call: .
v_call: TRBV30
clone_size: .
j_call: TRBJ1-6
cdr3_aa: CACAGDLNSPLHF
cdr3_nt: TGTGCCTGTGCGGGCGACCTTAATTCACCCCTCCACTTT

d_call: .
v_call: TRBV7-6
clone_size: .
j_call: TRBJ2-7
cdr3_aa: CASSITGLSEQYF
cdr3_nt: TGTGCCAGCAGCATAACAGGGTTAAGCGAGCAGTACTTC

d_call: TRBD2
v_call: TRBV6-2/TRBV6-3
clone_size: .
j_call: TRBJ2-3
cdr3_aa: CASGTSGSTDAQYF
cdr3_nt: TGTGCCAGTGGGACTAGCGGGAGCACAGATGCGCAGTATTTT

d_call: .
v_call: TRBV7-3
clone_size: .
j_call: TRBJ1-6
cdr3_aa: CASSLSSNSPLHF
cdr3_nt: TGTGCCAGCAGCTTATCGTCCAATTCACCCCTCCACTTT

d_call: .
v_call: TRBV4-1
clone_size: .
j_call: TRBJ2-2
cdr3_aa: CASSVFGENTGELFF
cdr3_nt: TGCGCCAGCAGTGTGTTTGGGGAGAACACCGGGGAGCTGTTTTTT